A selection of T cell receptor beta chains follows, all from one sample in a study of blood T cell repertoires in COVID-19. Some clones are missing from TCRdb's copy, which holds only in-frame ones; the method was immunoSEQ multiplex PCR. Of 150,000 to 190,000 clones in the sample, 75% to 90% were seen once. Sequenced: peripheral blood. Receptors originate from a man aged 60 to 75 with acute or convalescent COVID-19. The CDR3 runs from the conserved cysteine through the conserved F or W. A D gene is named only where the DNA matches it firmly.

TRBV19	TRBJ1-3	TRBD1	CASSMAGGASGNTIYF
TRBV5-5	TRBJ1-3	.	CASSPGSGNTIYF
TRBV4-3	TRBJ2-3	TRBD1	CASSRAVMGRGPDTQYF
TRBV5-1	TRBJ1-1	.	CASTPQTGGLGAEAFF
TRBV5-6	TRBJ2-4	TRBD2	CASSFYAGGHNIQYF
TRBV28	TRBJ1-2	TRBD1	CASTQHRTGTNYGYTF
TRBV7-9	TRBJ1-5	.	CASSRVGGGNQPQHF
TRBV7-2	TRBJ1-3	.	CASSPRGPTGNTIYF
TRBV9	TRBJ1-1	.	CASSSQSGNTEAFF
TRBV2	TRBJ1-2	TRBD1	CASIRDRGRPNYGYTF
TRBV28	TRBJ2-4	.	CASSGGVIAKNIQYF
TRBV18	TRBJ1-6	.	CASSPDGGGGGSSSPLHF
TRBV5-8	TRBJ1-4	.	CASSLGGGTNEKLFF
TRBV21-1	TRBJ1-5	.	CASSKAGQGTSNQPQHF
TRBV7-2	TRBJ2-3	TRBD1	CASSSRTGGGTDTQYF
TRBV30	TRBJ2-7	.	CAWGLSSGAYEQYF
TRBV6-5	TRBJ2-1	TRBD2	CASSLTSASSYNEQFF
TRBV7-6	TRBJ2-1	TRBD2	CASSLVDKGLAGGYYEQFF
TRBV6-4	TRBJ1-5	.	CASSDLQGTVEPQHF
TRBV4-1	TRBJ2-2	.	CASSQIGISTGELFF
TRBV2	TRBJ1-1	TRBD1	CASSRGRNTEAFF
TRBV7-2	TRBJ2-3	TRBD2	CASSLFAGGPSTDTQYF
TRBV18	TRBJ2-5	.	CASSPSIQETQYF
TRBV19	TRBJ2-7	.	CASSIGKSVAEQYF
TRBV5-1	TRBJ2-3	.	CASSFSGYSTDTQYF
TRBV7-3	TRBJ2-7	TRBD1	CASPSKGASSYEQYF
TRBV29-1	TRBJ1-3	.	CSVRVGTSGNTIYF
TRBV5-4	TRBJ1-1	.	CASSRGIGNTEAFF
TRBV6-6	TRBJ2-2	.	CASSYVGRNTGELFF
TRBV19	TRBJ1-1	.	CASGMGRSHTEAFF
TRBV6-1	TRBJ2-2	TRBD1	CASSGRGQGGTGELFF
TRBV19	TRBJ1-2	.	CASSMDVSGGGYTF
TRBV28	TRBJ1-1	TRBD1	CASRPGQGVAEAFF
TRBV29-1	TRBJ2-5	TRBD1	CSGRTGGETQYF
TRBV5-5	TRBJ1-6	TRBD1	CASSFGTDRSPLHF
TRBV4-1	TRBJ2-4	TRBD2	CASSQGILAGAKNIQYF
TRBV7-3	TRBJ2-3	TRBD1	CASSSHLTPYRGSTDTQYF
TRBV6-8	TRBJ1-2	TRBD1	CASSHRESDRVNGYTF
TRBV5-1	TRBJ1-2	.	CASSFRGAGGYTF
TRBV6-5	TRBJ2-7	TRBD1	CASSRGQIYEQYF
TRBV3-1/TRBV3-2	TRBJ2-7	TRBD2	CASSAPGLVSREQYF
TRBV12-5	TRBJ1-3	TRBD1	CASGSQGARNTIYF
TRBV7-3	TRBJ1-1	.	CASSFLFAGEAFF
TRBV18	TRBJ2-5	.	CASYRTEQETQYF
TRBV4-1	TRBJ1-4	.	CASSQDVSGTNEKLFF
TRBV13	TRBJ2-3	TRBD1	CASSPPGQGFTDTQYF
TRBV6-4	TRBJ2-1	TRBD2	CAIWTSGGIPNEQFF
TRBV6-6	TRBJ2-7	.	CASSFTPGIVSYEQYF
TRBV7-2	TRBJ1-6	.	CASSLGAGAGSPLHF
TRBV6-6	TRBJ2-5	TRBD2	CASIGSGGNRETQYF
TRBV7-2	TRBJ2-3	TRBD2	CASSSSSGSRKDTQYF
TRBV3-1/TRBV3-2	TRBJ1-6	.	CASSQRGSSYNSPLHF
TRBV7-3	TRBJ2-2	.	CASSLGRNTGELFF
TRBV30	TRBJ1-5	.	CACSGSNQPQHF
TRBV10-3	TRBJ1-3	TRBD1	CAISTGAGNTIYF
TRBV6-1	TRBJ2-2	.	CASSEGGAGELFF
TRBV9	TRBJ2-3	.	CASSPAGGRSTDTQYF
TRBV6-2/TRBV6-3	TRBJ1-2	.	CASSYSGTGPGVTF
TRBV9	TRBJ2-1	TRBD2	CASSPRSSTSGIEQFF